This T cell receptor beta chain was found in a study of shared clonotypes between healthy human individuals. The germline V gene encodes CDR1 SGHTA and CDR2 FQGNSA. CDR3 length: 14 amino acids. Trimming took 5 bases from V and 2 from J, leaving 10 bases between them. Several immunoSEQ 96-well plates shared each subset's DNA, each plate a replicate. Method: immunoSEQ multiplex PCR; TCRdb's copy keeps in-frame clones and lacks some. The sample records around 2.5 million clones, approximately 94% being singletons. This chain uses TRBV7-2 with TRBJ2-1; D gene uncertain. The clonotype comes from a young man in good health. Some clones in this sample may be carry-over from other donors' samples. The specimen was naive CD4+ T cells from PBMCs. This sample's subset: CD45RA+ positively selected. The CDR3: CASSLRDAYNEQFF. The CDR3, as DNA: TGTGCCAGCAGCCTCAGAGATGCCTACAATGAGCAGTTCTTC.